This section outlines one T cell receptor beta chain sequence together with its context. This record comes from a study of blood T cell repertoires in COVID-19. Looking at the study overall: Nucleic acid was either cDNA or gDNA, and it came from T cells, B-cell-depleted T cells, or PBMCs.

Trimming stripped 1 base from V and 3 bases from J, with 13 bases between. Germline CDR1 SGHAT, CDR2 FQNNGV. The CDR3 covers 16 residues. Cohort allocation depended upon clinical history that participants reported. Measured with immunoSEQ multiplex PCR; TCRdb has only the in-frame clones, and not every one. The sample includes some 400,000 clones, 80% to 95% of them seen just once. The sequenced material came from PBMCs or T cells enriched from blood (not recorded which). This receptor was taken from a woman aged 40 to 50 who had been exposed to COVID-19. This chain uses TRBV11-2 with TRBJ1-5; a weak D match, TRBD1 (5 bases). This CDR3 reads CASSLGWGGHNQPQHF. CDR3 DNA sequence: TGTGCCAGCAGCTTAGGTTGGGGCGGCCACAATCAGCCCCAGCATTTT.